This T cell receptor beta chain is from a study of blood T cell repertoires in COVID-19. What the recovered Cohort 3 donors had was two negative PCRs, clearance, or symptom resolution. TCRdb's copy holds only in-frame clones and misses some; the assay was immunoSEQ multiplex PCR. The sample lists about 300,000 clones; 75% to 95% were seen once. The CDR3 spans 15 residues. With V trimmed by 1 base and J by 4 bases, 6 bases remained unmatched. Germline loops: CDR1 MDHEN, CDR2 SYDVKM. This chain links TRBV28 with TRBJ1-1; 7 positions agree with TRBD1. This TCR came from a woman aged 25 to 39 who had recovered from COVID-19. The source material was PBMCs or T cells enriched from blood (not recorded which). DNA of the CDR3: TGTGCCAGCAGTTTATTATCAGGGGGAAGCACTGAAGCTTTCTTT. Translated: CASSLLSGGSTEAFF.